The T cell receptor (beta chain) under discussion was sequenced for a study of T cells in Graves' hyperthyroidism and ophthalmopathy. Study conclusions and caveats: Blood shared most expanded thyroid clonotypes above 0.001.

The germline V gene encodes CDR1 LNHDA and CDR2 SQIVND (reference sequence). This CDR3 contains 16 residues. The J segment lost 2 bases and the V segment lost 7 bases, leaving 7 bases of the junction unmatched. TCR beta CDR3 sequences were amplified from RNA transcripts. HTBI primers were employed in a first-round RT-PCR of the TCR CDR3. TCRdb re-derived calls from the multiplex PCR reads in MiXCR, one entry per CDR3 protein. The top ten hold 25% to 30% of the sample, which has fewer than 400,000 distinct CDR3 sequences, more than 12% seen once. In the case of this clonotype: Its cognate antigen is unknown.

The TCR was taken from a man aged 45-60 years with Graves' ophthalmopathy. V usage is TRBV19 and J usage is TRBJ2-5, with 13 positions matching TRBD2. Sequenced sample: blood. CDR3 DNA sequence: TGTGCCAGTAAGCACGGGACTAGCGGGGTTCAAGAGACCCAGTACTTC. Translation: CASKHGTSGVQETQYF.